The 18 T cell receptor beta chains in this list originate from one sample, sequenced in a study of cytomegalovirus exposure and HLA in healthy donors. The PCR used 60 Vbeta and 13 Jbeta primers. Sequencing used immunoSEQ multiplex PCR; TCRdb keeps in-frame clones, though not all of them. The sample comprises about 67,000 clones, about 70% of which are singletons, and about 2.1% rests with the top ten. The sample was PBMCs. These receptor sequences come from a woman aged 30 to 39 in good health and CMV-seronegative.

A word on this clone: The same CDR3 arises from other DNA sequences in this sample as well. The chain carries TRBV6-1 and TRBJ1-2, with unresolved D. Germline lookup yields CDR1 MNHNS and CDR2 SASEGT. CDR3 length: 14 amino acids. V was clipped by 2 bases and J by 3 bases, with 10 bases between them. The CDR3 region has the DNA TGTGCCAGCAGTGAACATGCGAGATACTATGGCTACACCTTC. Translated: CASSEHARYYGYTF.

This rearrangement joins TRBV2 to TRBJ2-5, with TRBD2 matching over 12 bases. Trimming cost V 4 bases and J 4 bases; bases outside gene matches: 4. The CDR3 length is 15 residues. Germline V gives CDR1 SNHLY, CDR2 FYNNEI. The CDR3 nucleotides read TGTGCCAGCAGTGGGCTAGCGGGGGGGCGAGAGACCCAGTACTTC. Translating gives CASSGLAGGRETQYF. The full variable domain, with the rest looked up from reference TRBV2 and TRBJ2-5, is EPEVTQTPSHQVTQMGQEVILRCVPISNHLYFYWYRQILGQKVEFLVSFYNNEISEKSEIFDDQFSVERPDGSNFTLKIRSTKLEDSAMYFCASSGLAGGRETQYFGPGTRLLVL.

The sample holds a few counts of this clone. The V gene is TRBV5-6, the J gene TRBJ1-6; D might be TRBD1 (5 bases). Germline V lookup: CDR1 SGHDT, CDR2 YYEEEE. The CDR3 is made up of 12 amino acids. V was shortened by 2 bases and J by 9 bases, with 6 bases between the two germline ends. This CDR3 is CASSFRVSPLHF. CDR3 DNA sequence: TGTGCCAGCAGCTTCAGGGTTTCACCCCTCCACTTT.

This clone was detected once. The rearrangement uses TRBV2 and TRBJ2-7; weak D call: TRBD2 (6 bases). The CDR3 runs 12 residues. Trimming removed 9 bases at V and 3 bases at J, with 12 bases between. The germline CDR1 and CDR2 sequences are SNHLY and FYNNEI. CDR3 amino acids: CARGLPNYEQYF. The CDR3 DNA sequence: TGTGCCAGGGGACTGCCGAACTACGAGCAGTACTTC.

DNA of the CDR3: TGTGCCAGCAGTTTTTTACAGGGCACAGATACGCAGTATTTT. It encodes CASSFLQGTDTQYF. The chain is built from TRBV28 and TRBJ2-3; possibly TRBD1 for D (5 bases). This CDR3 has 14 residues. Trimming shortened V by 3 bases and J by 1 base, and 8 bases separated the two germline ends. Germline CDR1 and CDR2: MDHEN and SYDVKM.

This chain uses TRBV5-1 with TRBJ2-1, with a weak D call TRBD1 (6 bases). The V and J ends lost 3 bases and 6 bases respectively, with 13 bases between them. CDR3 size: 14 residues. Germline V gene data show CDR1 as SGHRS and CDR2 as YFSETQ. Written as DNA, the CDR3 is TGCGCCAGCAGCTGGGACAACGCCGGCAATGAGCAGTTCTTC. It encodes CASSWDNAGNEQFF.

This clone was seen only a few times. The rearrangement links TRBV21-1 to TRBJ1-1; the table's TRBD1 call for D was not verified on the DNA. TRBV21-1 is given as a pseudogene. CDR3 length equals 16 residues. CDR3 region: CASRKMLQAPNTEAFF. The CDR3 DNA reads TGTGCCAGCAGAAAAATGCTACAGGCGCCGAACACTGAAGCTTTCTTT.

The chain couples TRBV5-1 to TRBJ2-5, with D perhaps TRBD2 (7 bases). CDR1 is SGHRS, CDR2 YFSETQ, per germline. CDR3 length equals 15 residues. The ends were cut back, 1 base at V and 4 bases at J, with 14 bases in the middle. The CDR3 sequence is CASSLWARGAETQYF. CDR3 in DNA: TGCGCCAGCAGCTTGTGGGCACGGGGGGCAGAGACCCAGTACTTC. Full variable domain (outside the CDR3, taken from reference TRBV5-1 and TRBJ2-5): KAGVTQTPRYLIKTRGQQVTLSCSPISGHRSVSWYQQTPGQGLQFLFEYFSETQRNKGNFPGRFSGRQFSNSRSEMNVSTLELGDSALYLCASSLWARGAETQYFGPGTRLLVL.

This clone was seen only once. The chain recombines TRBV4-2 with TRBJ1-1; D is uncertain. The germline gives CDR1 LGHNA, CDR2 YNFKEQ. The CDR3 has 14 residues. The V end was cut by 0 bases, the J end by 2 bases, with 7 bases between. CDR3 DNA: TGTGCCAGCAGCCAAGATGGGCGAAACACTGAAGCTTTCTTT. This gives the protein CASSQDGRNTEAFF.

The chain combines TRBV28 with TRBJ2-3; 11 bases align to TRBD2. The CDR3 sequence is 18 residues long. Trimming took 6 bases from V and 0 from J; bases not matched to a gene: 11. The germline gives CDR1 MDHEN, CDR2 SYDVKM. Written as DNA, the CDR3 is TGTGCCAGCAGCTTACTTAGCGGGGGGGCCTCTAGCACAGATACGCAGTATTTT. Amino acids: CASSLLSGGASSTDTQYF. The full variable domain, with the rest looked up from reference TRBV28 and TRBJ2-3, is DVKVTQSSRYLVKRTGEKVFLECVQDMDHENMFWYRQDPGLGLRLIYFSYDVKMKEKGDIPEGYSVSREKKERFSLILESASTNQTSMYLCASSLLSGGASSTDTQYFGPGTRLTVL.

The sample holds one count of this clone. V usage is TRBV4-1 and J usage is TRBJ1-2; D is unclear. The CDR3 covers 15 residues. CDR1 is MGHRA, CDR2 YSYEKL, per germline. V lost 0 bases and J 8 bases, leaving 16 bases between the germline ends. The CDR3 loop is CASSQDSSLTRGYTF. CDR3 sequence (DNA): TGCGCCAGCAGCCAAGATTCAAGCTTGACTAGAGGCTACACCTTC.

This clone was detected only a few times. The chain couples TRBV4-3 to TRBJ1-5, with TRBD1 identical over 9 bases. CDR1 is LGHNA and CDR2 is YSLEER in the germline V gene. CDR3 length equals 15 residues. Trimming removed 4 bases from V and 7 bases from J; junction bases left unmatched: 8. CDR3 loop: CASSRTGGEGQPQHF. The CDR3, as DNA: TGCGCCAGCAGCCGAACAGGGGGCGAGGGACAGCCCCAGCATTTT.

The chain couples TRBV5-8 to TRBJ1-4; 7 bases align to TRBD1. CDR1 is SGHTS and CDR2 is YDEGEE in the germline V gene. The CDR3 has 17 amino acids. V gave up 4 bases and J gave up 8 bases; unmatched junction bases: 17. CDR3: CASSQAIGDRWGEKLFF. The CDR3 DNA reads TGTGCCAGCAGCCAAGCTATAGGGGACAGATGGGGGGAAAAACTGTTTTTT.

This clone was seen only a few times. The rearrangement joins TRBV11-2 to TRBJ2-6; 9 bases line up with TRBD1. Trimming cost V 1 base and J 2 bases; bases outside gene matches: 6. The germline gives CDR1 SGHAT, CDR2 FQNNGV. The CDR3 extends over 18 amino acids. The CDR3 loop reads CASSLGTGGVTGANVLTF. CDR3 coding DNA: TGTGCCAGCAGCTTAGGTACAGGGGGCGTGACTGGGGCCAACGTCCTGACTTTC.

The chain is built from TRBV11-2 and TRBJ1-5; tentatively, D is TRBD1 (5 bases). CDR1 is SGHAT and CDR2 is FQNNGV in the germline V gene. This CDR3 region has 15 residues. Trimming pared 5 bases from V and 7 bases from J, leaving 18 bases between. CDR3 loop: CASSLKEGRRQPQHF. The CDR3 DNA follows: TGTGCCAGCAGCCTGAAGGAGGGGAGGCGGCAGCCCCAGCATTTT.

The DNA of the CDR3 is TGTGCCAGCTCACCTCTCTGGGGGGGGGATAACACTGAAGCTTTCTTT. It translates to CASSPLWGGDNTEAFF. V is TRBV18 and J is TRBJ1-1; TRBD1 is a possible D gene (5 bases). The V gene's germline CDR1 is KGHSH and CDR2 LQKENI. The CDR3 consists of 16 residues. V shed 3 bases and J shed 2 bases, with 16 bases lying between them.

This clone was detected a few times. The J gene is TRBJ2-1, the V gene TRBV19, with 9 bases fitting TRBD1. This CDR3 region has 15 residues. Germline CDR1 reads LNHDA; CDR2 reads SQIVND (reference sequence). V lost 4 bases to trimming and J lost 7 bases; unmatched junction nucleotides: 8. CDR3 loop: CASSKRQGGLNEQFF. For the CDR3, the DNA is TGTGCCAGTAGTAAAAGACAGGGGGGTTTGAATGAGCAGTTCTTC. The full variable domain, completed using reference TRBV19 and TRBJ2-1, is DGGITQSPKYLFRKEGQNVTLSCEQNLNHDAMYWYRQDPGQGLRLIYYSQIVNDFQKGDIAEGYSVSREKKESFPLTVTSAQKNPTAFYLCASSKRQGGLNEQFFGPGTRLTVL.

This chain links TRBV27 with TRBJ1-4; tentative D call: TRBD1 (6 bases). Trimming stripped 3 bases from V and 11 bases from J, with 13 bases between. The CDR3 spans 13 residues. Germline CDR1 and CDR2: MNHEY and SMNVEV (reference sequence). The CDR3 region is CASSFPHRDKLFF. CDR3 nucleotides: TGTGCCAGCAGTTTCCCCCACAGGGATAAACTGTTTTTT.